The TCR beta chain under discussion was sequenced for a study of T cells after yellow fever vaccination. V lost 3 bases, J lost 8 bases, and 17 bases lay in between. The length of the CDR3 is 14 residues. Per the germline V gene, CDR1 is GTSNPN and CDR2 is SVGIG (reference sequence). TCRdb re-analysed the 5' RACE reads in MiXCR, keeping a single row per CDR3 protein. The sample yields under 350,000 distinct CDR3 sequences, roughly 4.3% seen once. Study-wide results and caveats: Abundant clonotypes (contaminants from the bulk population) could be present in FACS-sorted repertoires.

This clonotype has just a few counts. No antigen is known for it. The rearrangement uses TRBV30 and TRBJ2-4, with a tentative D call TRBD2 (6 bases). This clonotype was sampled from a man aged 18 to 29 who received the YFV17D yellow fever vaccine. Specimen: PBMCs, collected 5 days after the yellow fever booster vaccination. The CDR3 DNA is TGTGCCTGGAGCCCGGGAGACCCCGAGGACATTCAGTACTTC. As protein: CAWSPGDPEDIQYF.